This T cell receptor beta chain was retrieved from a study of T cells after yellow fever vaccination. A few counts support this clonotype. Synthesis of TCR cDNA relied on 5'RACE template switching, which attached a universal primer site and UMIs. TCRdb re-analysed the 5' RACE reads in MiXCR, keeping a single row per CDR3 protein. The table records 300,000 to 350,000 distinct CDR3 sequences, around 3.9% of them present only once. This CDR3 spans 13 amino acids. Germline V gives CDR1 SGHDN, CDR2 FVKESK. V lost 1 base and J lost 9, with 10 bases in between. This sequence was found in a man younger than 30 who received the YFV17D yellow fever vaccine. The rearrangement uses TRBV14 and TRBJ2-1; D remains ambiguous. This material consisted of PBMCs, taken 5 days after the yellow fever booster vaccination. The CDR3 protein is CASSQVYVGEQFF. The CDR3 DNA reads TGTGCCAGCAGCCAAGTCTACGTGGGTGAGCAGTTCTTC. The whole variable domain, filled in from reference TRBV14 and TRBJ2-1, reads EAGVTQFPSHSVIEKGQTVTLRCDPISGHDNLYWYRRVMGKEIKFLLHFVKESKQDESGMPNNRFLAERTGGTYSTLKVQPAELEDSGVYFCASSQVYVGEQFFGPGTRLTVL.